The next 14 T cell receptor beta chains were all read from a single sample in a study of cytomegalovirus exposure and HLA in healthy donors. The PCR employed 60 Vbeta primers together with 13 Jbeta primers. Data came from immunoSEQ multiplex PCR; TCRdb stores just in-frame clones and leaves some out. The table includes about 70,000 clones, 75% to 90% detected once. The sample taken for sequencing was PBMCs. The receptors derive from a woman in her 30s in good health and CMV-seronegative.

This clone appeared a few times. The chain employs TRBV5-1 and TRBJ1-1, with D maybe TRBD1 (6 bases). The CDR3 length is 13 residues. V was pared by 3 bases and J by 1 base, with 7 bases between. CDR1 is SGHRS and CDR2 is YFSETQ in the germline V gene. CDR3 sequence: CASSWTENTEAFF. CDR3 in DNA: TGCGCCAGCAGCTGGACAGAGAACACTGAAGCTTTCTTT.

This chain links TRBV4-1 with TRBJ1-5; 8 nucleotides agree with TRBD1. CDR1 and CDR2 from the germline V gene are MGHRA and YSYEKL. The CDR3 sequence is 17 residues long. V lost 2 bases to trimming and J lost 5 bases; unmatched junction nucleotides: 11. DNA for the CDR3: TGCGCCAGCAGCCAAAGGGCCAGGGGGCGCCTCGATCAGCCCCAGCATTTT. Translated, it gives CASSQRARGRLDQPQHF.

This sequence joins TRBV29-1 and TRBJ2-7; TRBD1 aligns across 7 bases. The V gene end was trimmed by 5 bases and the J gene end by 6 bases; junction bases not matched to a gene: 4. This CDR3 region has 11 residues. Germline V gene sequence: CDR1 SQVTM, CDR2 ANQGSEA. The CDR3 DNA reads TGCAGCGTTAAGGGGGCTGGCGAGCAGTACTTC. Protein sequence: CSVKGAGEQYF.

This chain connects TRBV6-6 to TRBJ2-7; D is perhaps TRBD2 (6 bases). The CDR3 is 14 amino acids. Trimming removed 5 bases at V and 0 bases at J, with 11 bases between. Germline V CDR1 and CDR2: MNHNY, SVGAGI (reference sequence). The CDR3 DNA sequence: TGTGCCAGCAGTCCCTCGGGGGTCTCCTACGAGCAGTACTTC. As protein: CASSPSGVSYEQYF.

This chain links TRBV6-1 with TRBJ2-5, with TRBD1 identical over 8 bases. Trimming took 0 bases from V and 5 from J; bases not matched to a gene: 11. CDR1 and CDR2 (germline): MNHNS, SASEGT. CDR3 length equals 17 residues. Here the CDR3 DNA reads TGTGCCAGCAGTGAAGCGCAAGCATCAGGGGGCACGGAGACCCAGTACTTC. This encodes CASSEAQASGGTETQYF.

The V and J genes are TRBV28 and TRBJ2-3; 14 bases line up with TRBD2. This CDR3 is built from 17 residues. J was trimmed by 1 base and V by 4 bases; bases with no gene match: 4. Per germline, CDR1 MDHEN and CDR2 SYDVKM. The CDR3 loop reads CASSSGTSGSRTDTQYF. Here the CDR3 DNA reads TGTGCCAGCAGTTCCGGGACTAGCGGGAGCCGCACAGATACGCAGTATTTT.

J is TRBJ2-7 and V is TRBV27; the D gene is possibly TRBD2 (6 bases). The V gene's germline CDR1 is MNHEY and CDR2 SMNVEV (reference sequence). This CDR3 is built from 15 residues. Trimming stripped 3 bases from V and 2 bases from J, with 14 bases between. The chain's CDR3 is CASSFGLRTPYEQYF. The DNA of the CDR3 is TGTGCCAGCAGTTTCGGACTAAGAACTCCCTACGAGCAGTACTTC.

This chain uses TRBV7-6 with TRBJ2-1; D remains unclear. V gave up 5 bases and J gave up 6 bases, with 17 bases separating them. Germline CDR1 and CDR2: SGHVS and FNYEAQ. The CDR3 spans 15 residues. The CDR3 here is CASSPQAVSSNEQFF. The CDR3 coding sequence is TGTGCCAGCAGCCCTCAGGCCGTCTCGAGCAATGAGCAGTTCTTC.

V usage is TRBV30 and J usage is TRBJ2-1, with a weak D call TRBD1 (5 bases). CDR1 is GTSNPN, CDR2 SVGIG, per germline (reference sequence). CDR3 size: 12 residues. The ends were cut back, 5 bases at V and 12 bases at J, with 17 bases in the middle. The CDR3 nucleotides are TGTGCCTGGGCCAGGGCCGAGGCCCGGCAGTTCTTC. Translated: CAWARAEARQFF.

V usage is TRBV7-2 and J usage is TRBJ2-1, with 11 bases lining up with TRBD2. The CDR3 is 18 amino acids. J lost 7 bases, V lost 1 base, and 12 bases had no gene match. Germline CDR1 is SGHTA and CDR2 is FQGNSA. CDR3 bases: TGTGCCAGCAGCTTAGACTTGAGACTAGCGGGAACGGGGAATGAGCAGTTCTTC. This sequence encodes CASSLDLRLAGTGNEQFF.

The rearrangement uses TRBV11-2 and TRBJ1-2, with D perhaps matching TRBD1 (5 bases). V lost 1 base to trimming and J lost 8 bases, with 11 bases between them. Per germline, CDR1 SGHAT and CDR2 FQNNGV. The CDR3 consists of 13 residues. The CDR3 here is CASSLGGAWGYTF. CDR3 DNA sequence: TGTGCCAGCAGCTTAGGCGGGGCCTGGGGCTACACCTTC.

The chain couples TRBV9 to TRBJ1-3, with a weak D call TRBD1 (5 bases). The CDR3 loop spans 14 amino acids. The V gene lost 3 bases and the J gene lost 2 bases, with 9 bases spanning the gap. CDR1 is SGDLS, CDR2 YYNGEE, per germline. CDR3 in DNA: TGTGCCAGCAGCGCCGGGGGGGCTGGAAACACCATATATTTT. Translating it yields CASSAGGAGNTIYF.

J is TRBJ2-1 and V is TRBV30; a weak D match, TRBD2 (7 bases). Germline V CDR1 and CDR2: GTSNPN, SVGIG (reference sequence). V was shortened by 2 bases and J by 15 bases, with 17 bases between the two germline ends. CDR3 length: 12 residues. In nucleotides, the CDR3 is TGTGCCTGGAGTTGGCAGCGGGACATTCCGTTCTTC. Translating it yields CAWSWQRDIPFF.

The chain employs TRBV11-2 and TRBJ1-1; D gene unclear. This CDR3 spans 13 amino acids. Looked up from germline, CDR1 is SGHAT and CDR2 is FQNNGV. Trimming stripped 0 bases from V and 8 bases from J, with 10 bases between. CDR3 protein: CASSLDITREAFF. The CDR3 nucleotides read TGTGCCAGCAGCTTAGATATTACCCGGGAAGCTTTCTTT.